This TCR beta chain was found in a study of blood T cells in healthy people across ages. Study at large: In model experiments, template switching was able to capture about one barcoded beta molecule for every two T cells that were present. Findings of the study overall: Investigators treated diversity estimates from one million T cells as underestimates. The study could not conclusively compare naive and antigen-experienced cells, given its unsorted PBMCs.

The authors ran a second PCR of roughly 6 to 12 cycles using a sample-barcoded 5' primer and a J-beta primer mix. TCRdb reprocessed the 5' RACE reads via MiXCR and lists one record per CDR3 protein. The sample includes 950,000 to 1,200,000 distinct CDR3 sequences, under 40% of them seen just once. Notes on this clonotype: What it binds is not known.

The CDR3 sequence is 13 residues long. V shed 3 bases and J shed 4 bases, with 9 bases lying between them. Germline assignment: CDR1 LGHDT and CDR2 YNNKEL (reference sequence). This clonotype was obtained from a man between 18 and 35 years old in good health. The V and J genes are TRBV3-1 and TRBJ1-2; D is possibly TRBD1 (6 bases). The material sequenced was blood. CDR3 coding DNA: TGTGCCAGCAGCCATCAGGGGCTCTATGGCTACACCTTC. Translating gives CASSHQGLYGYTF.